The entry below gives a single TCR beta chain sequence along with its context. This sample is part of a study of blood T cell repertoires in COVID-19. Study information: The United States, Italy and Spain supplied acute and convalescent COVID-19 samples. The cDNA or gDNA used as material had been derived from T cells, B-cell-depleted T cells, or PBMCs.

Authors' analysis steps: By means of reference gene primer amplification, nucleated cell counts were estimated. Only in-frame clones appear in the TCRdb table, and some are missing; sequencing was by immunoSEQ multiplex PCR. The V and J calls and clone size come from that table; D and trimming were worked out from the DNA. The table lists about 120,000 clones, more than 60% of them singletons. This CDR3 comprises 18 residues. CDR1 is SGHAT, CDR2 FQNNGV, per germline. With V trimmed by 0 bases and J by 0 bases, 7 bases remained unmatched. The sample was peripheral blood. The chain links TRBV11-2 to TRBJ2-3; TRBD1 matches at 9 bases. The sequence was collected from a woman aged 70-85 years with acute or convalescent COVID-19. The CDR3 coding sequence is TGTGCCAGCAGCTTAGATGGGGACAGGGTCTTTAGCACAGATACGCAGTATTTT. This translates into CASSLDGDRVFSTDTQYF.